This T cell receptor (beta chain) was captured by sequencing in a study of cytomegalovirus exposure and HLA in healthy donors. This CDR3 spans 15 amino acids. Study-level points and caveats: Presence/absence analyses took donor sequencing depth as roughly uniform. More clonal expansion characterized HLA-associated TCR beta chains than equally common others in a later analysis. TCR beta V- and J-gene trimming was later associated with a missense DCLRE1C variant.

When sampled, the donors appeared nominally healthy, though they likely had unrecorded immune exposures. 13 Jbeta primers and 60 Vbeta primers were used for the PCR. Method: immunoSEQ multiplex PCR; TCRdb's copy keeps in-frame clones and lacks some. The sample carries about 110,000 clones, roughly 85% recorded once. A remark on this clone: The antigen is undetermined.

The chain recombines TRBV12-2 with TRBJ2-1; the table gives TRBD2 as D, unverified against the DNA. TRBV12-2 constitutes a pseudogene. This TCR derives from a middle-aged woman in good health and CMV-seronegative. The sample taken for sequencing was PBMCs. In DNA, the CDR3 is TGTGCAAGTCGCGTCGGACTAGCGAACTACAATGAGCAGTTCTTC. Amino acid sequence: CASRVGLANYNEQFF.